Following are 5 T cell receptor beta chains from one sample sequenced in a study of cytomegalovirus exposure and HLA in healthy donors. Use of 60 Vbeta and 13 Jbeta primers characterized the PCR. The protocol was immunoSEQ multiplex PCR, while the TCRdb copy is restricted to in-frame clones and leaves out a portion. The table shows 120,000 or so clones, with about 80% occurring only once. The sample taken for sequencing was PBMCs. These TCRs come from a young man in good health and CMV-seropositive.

This CDR3 is CVSGTGGKTQYF. CDR3 bases: TGTGTCTCAGGGACAGGGGGTAAGACCCAGTACTTC. This chain connects TRBV2 to TRBJ2-5, with TRBD1 identical over 11 bases. The CDR3 is 12 residues long. Germline V CDR1 and CDR2: SNHLY, FYNNEI.

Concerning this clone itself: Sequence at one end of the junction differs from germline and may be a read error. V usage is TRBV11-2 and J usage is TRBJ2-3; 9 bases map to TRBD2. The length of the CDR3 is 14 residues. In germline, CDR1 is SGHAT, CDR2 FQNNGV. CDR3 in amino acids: CASSVGTSRDTQYF. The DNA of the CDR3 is TGTGCCAGCAGCGTCGGGACTAGCAGAGATACGCAGTATTTT.

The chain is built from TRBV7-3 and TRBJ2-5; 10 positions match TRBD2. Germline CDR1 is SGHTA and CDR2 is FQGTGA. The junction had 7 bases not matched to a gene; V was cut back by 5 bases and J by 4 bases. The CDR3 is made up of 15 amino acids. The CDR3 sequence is CASSPTSGEGETQYF. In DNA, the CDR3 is TGTGCCAGCAGCCCAACTAGCGGGGAGGGAGAGACCCAGTACTTC.

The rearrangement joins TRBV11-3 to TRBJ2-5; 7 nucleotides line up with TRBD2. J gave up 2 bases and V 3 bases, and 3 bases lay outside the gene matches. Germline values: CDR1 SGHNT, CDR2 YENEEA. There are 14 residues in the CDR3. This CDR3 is CASSLGGAQETQYF. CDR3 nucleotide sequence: TGTGCCAGCAGCTTGGGAGGGGCGCAAGAGACCCAGTACTTC.

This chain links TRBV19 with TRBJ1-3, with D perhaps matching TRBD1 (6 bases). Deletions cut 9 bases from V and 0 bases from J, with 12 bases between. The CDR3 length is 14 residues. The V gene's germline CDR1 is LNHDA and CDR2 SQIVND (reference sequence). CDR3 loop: CASLRDNSGNTIYF. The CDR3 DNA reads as TGTGCCAGCCTCCGGGACAACTCTGGAAACACCATATATTTT.